A single sample is the source of the 10 T cell receptor beta chains below, sequenced in a study of T cells in Graves' hyperthyroidism and ophthalmopathy. Amplification targeted TCR beta CDR3 regions from RNA transcripts. The HTBI primer set served for first-round RT-PCR of the TCR CDR3. TCRdb re-called the multiplex PCR reads with MiXCR, one entry per CDR3 protein. The data contain fewer than 450,000 distinct CDR3 sequences, approximately 17% of them singletons. Sequencing was performed on blood. These TCRs come from a man younger than 35 with Graves' ophthalmopathy.

There are a few counts of this clonotype. V usage is TRBV5-1 and J usage is TRBJ2-7, with 7 bases lining up with TRBD2. Germline V CDR1 and CDR2: SGHRS, YFSETQ. V shed 3 bases and J 3 bases; nucleotides not matched to a gene: 3. This CDR3 spans 13 amino acids. For the CDR3, the DNA is TGCGCCAGCAGCTGGGAGCGGGGCTACGAGCAGTACTTC. Translated: CASSWERGYEQYF. Drawing the rest from reference TRBV5-1 and TRBJ2-7, the complete variable domain is KAGVTQTPRYLIKTRGQQVTLSCSPISGHRSVSWYQQTPGQGLQFLFEYFSETQRNKGNFPGRFSGRQFSNSRSEMNVSTLELGDSALYLCASSWERGYEQYFGPGTRLTVT.

V gene TRBV20-1 combines with J gene TRBJ1-2, with 8 bases fitting TRBD1. The CDR3 consists of 15 residues. In germline, CDR1 is DFQATT, CDR2 SNEGSKA (reference sequence). V lost 6 bases and J lost 0; bases outside the gene matches: 9. This CDR3 is CSAVDSTGANYGYTF. The CDR3, as DNA: TGCAGTGCCGTAGACTCGACAGGGGCTAACTATGGCTACACCTTC.

This clonotype was counted between two and nine times. The V gene is TRBV24-1, the J gene TRBJ1-2; D ambiguous. Germline V gene sequence: CDR1 KGHDR, CDR2 SFDVKD. Trimming removed 9 bases from V and 5 bases from J, with 15 bases in between. This CDR3 comprises 13 residues. CDR3 DNA sequence: TGTGCCACCGAGGACGACGGCCAATATGGCTACACCTTC. Protein sequence: CATEDDGQYGYTF.

This clonotype was seen a handful of times. This chain joins TRBV5-1 and TRBJ2-3, with 9 positions matching TRBD2. Germline V gene sequence: CDR1 SGHRS, CDR2 YFSETQ. CDR3 size: 15 residues. Trimming cost V 2 bases and J 4 bases; bases outside gene matches: 5. The CDR3 here is CASSFGGGGADTQYF. In DNA form, the CDR3 reads TGCGCCAGCAGCTTCGGGGGCGGGGGGGCAGATACGCAGTATTTT. The full variable domain, completed using reference TRBV5-1 and TRBJ2-3, is KAGVTQTPRYLIKTRGQQVTLSCSPISGHRSVSWYQQTPGQGLQFLFEYFSETQRNKGNFPGRFSGRQFSNSRSEMNVSTLELGDSALYLCASSFGGGGADTQYFGPGTRLTVL.

V usage is TRBV6-1 and J usage is TRBJ2-2; perhaps TRBD1 as D (6 bases). Germline CDR1 and CDR2: MNHNS and SASEGT. The CDR3 runs to 12 residues. V was cut by 6 bases and J by 5 bases, with 7 bases left in between. The CDR3 region has the DNA TGTGCCAGCAGCGACAGGACCGGGGAGCTGTTTTTT. This translates into CASSDRTGELFF.

The V call is TRBV6-1, the J call TRBJ2-2; D is unresolved. CDR1 MNHNS and CDR2 SASEGT come from the germline V gene. V gave up 6 bases and J gave up 5 bases, with 7 bases separating them. The CDR3 runs to 12 residues. As DNA, the CDR3 is TGTGCCAGCAGGGTTGGAACCGGGGAGCTGTTTTTT. The encoded protein is CASRVGTGELFF.

This clonotype occurred a few times. The chain combines TRBV19 with TRBJ2-1; tentatively, D is TRBD2 (6 bases). V lost 1 base to trimming and J lost 6 bases, with 13 bases between them. Germline assignment: CDR1 LNHDA and CDR2 SQIVND (reference sequence). This CDR3 comprises 15 residues. The CDR3 region has the DNA TGTGCCAGTAGTATAGTAGCGGCACCGGCCAATGAGCAGTTCTTC. Translation: CASSIVAAPANEQFF.

The chain uses TRBV5-1 and TRBJ2-2; 11 nucleotides agree with TRBD2. In germline, CDR1 is SGHRS, CDR2 YFSETQ. V dropped 6 bases and J dropped 0; count of bases not matched to a gene: 4. This CDR3 is built from 16 residues. The CDR3 here is CASKELAGANTGELFF. The CDR3 coding sequence is TGCGCCAGCAAGGAACTAGCGGGGGCGAACACCGGGGAGCTGTTTTTT.

Only a few counts were recorded for this clonotype. J is TRBJ2-7 and V is TRBV14, with TRBD1 matching 9 bases. CDR1 and CDR2 (germline): SGHDN, FVKESK. The CDR3 consists of 16 residues. V lost 0 bases and J lost 7; bases outside the gene matches: 10. The CDR3 region has the DNA TGTGCCAGCAGCCAAGATTACGGGGGGACAGGGTATGAGCAGTACTTC. Its translation: CASSQDYGGTGYEQYF.

This clonotype was detected ten times or more. The chain employs TRBV6-1 and TRBJ1-2; D is undetermined. The CDR3 is made up of 16 amino acids. The V and J ends lost 1 base and 1 base respectively, with 13 bases between them. Per the germline V gene, CDR1 is MNHNS and CDR2 is SASEGT. The CDR3 loop is CASSEGGGLVNYGYTF. In DNA form, the CDR3 reads TGTGCCAGCAGTGAAGGAGGCGGGCTAGTTAACTATGGCTACACCTTC.